Shown below are 26 T cell receptor beta chains from a single sample sequenced in a study of follicular helper T cells after annual influenza vaccination. TCRdb keeps only in-frame clones here, not all; method: immunoSEQ multiplex PCR. The data hold more than 10,000 clones, with under 80% observed a single time. Time point described: 2014-2015 season, pre-vaccination. Here the sequenced sample was CXCR5- memory CD4+ T cells sorted from blood, taken on the day of influenza vaccination. The source is an adult who received the influenza vaccine.

The chain carries TRBV5-6 and TRBJ1-2; D is ambiguous. The V gene lost 3 bases and the J gene lost 6 bases, with 15 bases spanning the gap. From germline, CDR1 is SGHDT and CDR2 YYEEEE. The CDR3 is made up of 14 amino acids. The DNA for the CDR3 is TGTGCCAGCAGCTCCCCCGATCGGAGACATGGCTACACCTTC. Residues: CASSSPDRRHGYTF.

V is TRBV19 and J is TRBJ2-2; 8 bases are a match to TRBD1. The germline gives CDR1 LNHDA, CDR2 SQIVND (reference sequence). V dropped 3 bases and J dropped 0; count of bases not matched to a gene: 3. CDR3 length: 16 amino acids. The CDR3 region has the DNA TGTGCCAGTAGTATCCCGACAGGGGCGAACACCGGGGAGCTGTTTTTT. Translating gives CASSIPTGANTGELFF.

The J gene is TRBJ1-3, the V gene TRBV6-5; no firm D call. Germline V gene lookup returns CDR1 MNHEY and CDR2 SVGAGI. This CDR3 has 13 residues. V lost 5 bases, J lost 3 bases, and 8 bases lay in between. The CDR3 protein is CASSPLVGNTIYF. As DNA, the CDR3 is TGTGCCAGCAGTCCTTTGGTTGGAAACACCATATATTTT.

This clone has only one observation. V usage is TRBV2 and J usage is TRBJ2-1; 13 bases match TRBD2. V shed 7 bases and J 4 bases; nucleotides not matched to a gene: 4. CDR1 SNHLY and CDR2 FYNNEI come from the germline V gene. The CDR3 loop spans 15 amino acids. The CDR3 is CASTPTSGGYNEQFF. Written as DNA, the CDR3 is TGTGCCAGCACCCCGACTAGCGGGGGGTACAATGAGCAGTTCTTC.

This chain uses TRBV5-5 with TRBJ2-7; possible D gene TRBD1, 6 bases. CDR1 and CDR2 (germline): SGHKS, YYEKEE (reference sequence). The CDR3 has 14 residues. V was trimmed by 3 bases and J by 4 bases, leaving 14 bases between them. This CDR3 is CASSWRQELYEQYF. The CDR3 bases are TGTGCCAGCAGCTGGCGACAGGAGCTATACGAGCAGTACTTC. The variable domain in full, with the rest retrieved from reference TRBV5-5 and TRBJ2-7, is DAGVTQSPTHLIKTRGQQVTLRCSPISGHKSVSWYQQVLGQGPQFIFQYYEKEERGRGNFPDRFSARQFPNYSSELNVNALLLGDSALYLCASSWRQELYEQYFGPGTRLTVT.

In this sample, this clone turned up once. This chain connects TRBV18 to TRBJ2-1; 7 nucleotides align to TRBD1. The CDR3 runs 16 residues. V dropped 3 bases and J dropped 8; count of bases not matched to a gene: 13. Germline loops: CDR1 KGHSH, CDR2 LQKENI. The chain's CDR3 is CASSPRVLTGAHEQFF. The CDR3 nucleotides are TGTGCCAGCTCACCCCGTGTTCTTACAGGGGCGCATGAGCAGTTCTTC.

The chain is built from TRBV14 and TRBJ1-2, with D unresolved. From germline, CDR1 is SGHDN and CDR2 FVKESK. The CDR3 is 12 amino acids. Trimming took 4 bases from V and 11 from J, leaving 14 bases between them. The CDR3 protein is CASSLGEGLYTF. CDR3 sequence (DNA): TGTGCCAGCAGCCTTGGGGAGGGCCTATACACCTTC.

The rearrangement joins TRBV5-1 to TRBJ2-2; the match to TRBD1 covers 7 bases. CDR1 and CDR2 from the germline V gene are SGHRS and YFSETQ. The V and J ends lost 6 bases and 5 bases, in that order; junction bases with no gene match: 13. The CDR3 has 16 amino acids. CDR3: CASMLIPGQKTGELFF. The DNA for the CDR3 is TGCGCCAGCATGCTGATTCCGGGACAGAAAACCGGGGAGCTGTTTTTT.

This chain connects TRBV7-2 to TRBJ1-1, with TRBD1 matching 7 bases. This CDR3 comprises 14 residues. Germline V gene lookup returns CDR1 SGHTA and CDR2 FQGNSA. J was trimmed by 4 bases and V by 3 bases; bases with no gene match: 5. The CDR3, as DNA: TGTGCCAGCAGCTTGGCGACAGGGCCCACTGAAGCTTTCTTT. Its protein is CASSLATGPTEAFF.

The chain links TRBV7-2 to TRBJ1-1, with D unclear. V shed 4 bases and J shed 7 bases, with 16 bases lying between them. The germline V gene encodes CDR1 SGHTA and CDR2 FQGNSA. The CDR3 has 14 amino acids. The CDR3 DNA reads TGTGCCAGCAGCTCCCGGCGCAACGACCTTGAAGCTTTCTTT. The encoded protein is CASSSRRNDLEAFF. Based on the CDR3 plus reference TRBV7-2 and TRBJ1-1, the full variable domain is GAGVSQSPSNKVTEKGKDVELRCDPISGHTALYWYRQSLGQGLEFLIYFQGNSAPDKSGLPSDRFSAERTGGSVSTLTIQRTQQEDSAVYLCASSSRRNDLEAFFGQGTRLTVV.

The gene calls are TRBV27 and TRBJ2-7, with D unresolved. This CDR3 region has 10 residues. V was pared by 8 bases and J by 4 bases, with 6 bases between. Looked up from germline, CDR1 is MNHEY and CDR2 is SMNVEV (reference sequence). This CDR3 is CASRSYEQYF. The CDR3 coding sequence is TGTGCCAGCCGTTCATACGAGCAGTACTTC.

This chain connects TRBV7-2 to TRBJ2-2; 8 bases are shared with TRBD1. This CDR3 is built from 16 residues. V was clipped by 4 bases and J by 1 base; unmatched bases: 5. Germline V gene lookup returns CDR1 SGHTA and CDR2 FQGNSA. CDR3 nucleotides: TGTGCCAGCAGCTATCAGGGGGCTGTGAACACCGGGGAGCTGTTTTTT. Protein: CASSYQGAVNTGELFF.

The rearrangement links TRBV9 to TRBJ2-7; D is unresolved. The germline gives CDR1 SGDLS, CDR2 YYNGEE. The CDR3 is made up of 13 amino acids. Trimming shortened V by 5 bases and J by 6 bases, and 15 bases separated the two germline ends. The CDR3 spells CASSVDPFREQYF. CDR3 in DNA: TGTGCCAGCAGTGTTGACCCCTTTCGCGAGCAGTACTTC.

The gene calls are TRBV11-2 and TRBJ1-1; the D is unclear. Trimming took off 2 bases at V and 4 bases at J, with 5 bases between the two ends. The CDR3 sequence is 12 residues long. Germline CDR1 SGHAT, CDR2 FQNNGV. The CDR3, as DNA: TGTGCCAGCAGCTTATATAGCACTGAAGCTTTCTTT. This translates into CASSLYSTEAFF.

This clone was observed a handful of times. The chain uses TRBV7-6 and TRBJ2-5; D gene uncertain. The V end lost 3 bases, the J end lost 7 bases, and 12 bases lay between the germline ends. Germline lookup yields CDR1 SGHVS and CDR2 FNYEAQ. This CDR3 has 13 residues. The CDR3 sequence is CASSLVASGTQYF. The CDR3 DNA sequence: TGTGCCAGCAGCTTGGTAGCATCGGGGACCCAGTACTTC.

This sequence joins TRBV14 and TRBJ1-1, with D hard to call. CDR1 and CDR2 from the germline V gene are SGHDN and FVKESK. The V end was cut by 0 bases, the J end by 10 bases, with 3 bases between. The length of the CDR3 is 10 residues. The CDR3 coding sequence is TGTGCCAGCAGCCAAGATTCAGCTTTCTTT. As protein: CASSQDSAFF.

The chain has TRBV19 and TRBJ1-2; 7 bases are shared with TRBD1. The CDR3 covers 15 residues. Trimming at V came to 5 bases and at J to 7 bases, leaving 13 bases not matched to a gene. CDR1 and CDR2 from the germline V gene are LNHDA and SQIVND (reference sequence). CDR3 DNA: TGTGCCAGTAGTCCCCCGACAGGGTACTTCTCTGGCTACACCTTC. This gives the protein CASSPPTGYFSGYTF.

Only one count was recorded for this clone. CDR3 DNA: TGTGCCAGCAGTGATGGGACTAGCGGGGGGATAGATACGCAGTATTTT. This encodes CASSDGTSGGIDTQYF. The chain uses TRBV6-1 and TRBJ2-3, with TRBD2 identical over 15 bases. The germline gives CDR1 MNHNS, CDR2 SASEGT. J was trimmed by 5 bases and V by 3 bases; bases with no gene match: 3. The CDR3 extends over 16 amino acids.

This clone came up a few times. This rearrangement joins TRBV18 to TRBJ1-1, with 8 bases aligning to TRBD1. The V gene's germline CDR1 is KGHSH and CDR2 LQKENI. The CDR3 totals 13 residues. The ends lost 3 bases at V and 5 bases at J; junction bases unmatched: 2. The CDR3 reads CASSPTGGTEAFF. CDR3 coding DNA: TGTGCCAGCTCACCCACAGGGGGGACTGAAGCTTTCTTT. The full variable domain, completed using reference TRBV18 and TRBJ1-1, is NAGVMQNPRHLVRRRGQEARLRCSPMKGHSHVYWYRQLPEEGLKFMVYLQKENIIDESGMPKERFSAEFPKEGPSILRIQQVVRGDSAAYFCASSPTGGTEAFFGQGTRLTVV.

Only one count was recorded for this clone. The chain combines TRBV6-5 with TRBJ2-3, with D unclear. CDR3 length: 11 amino acids. The V end was cut by 6 bases, the J end by 5 bases, with 6 bases between. Germline assignment: CDR1 MNHEY and CDR2 SVGAGI. CDR3 DNA: TGTGCCAGCAGCTGGGGAGATACGCAGTATTTT. Protein sequence: CASSWGDTQYF.

This chain uses TRBV29-1 with TRBJ2-1; tentatively, D is TRBD2 (5 bases). The CDR3 consists of 15 residues. Germline lookup yields CDR1 SQVTM and CDR2 ANQGSEA. Trimming removed 7 bases at V and 2 bases at J, with 18 bases between. In nucleotides, the CDR3 is TGCAGCGCCCGAGTGGGTGGGAGCGCCTACAATGAGCAGTTCTTC. Translation gives CSARVGGSAYNEQFF.

The chain has TRBV6-1 and TRBJ2-5; TRBD1 or TRBD2 may be the D gene (5 bases each). Per the germline V gene, CDR1 is MNHNS and CDR2 is SASEGT. V lost 4 bases and J lost 1, with 13 bases in between. The CDR3 sequence is 15 residues long. The CDR3 bases are TGTGCCAGCAGTGCCAGACCGGGGCTCCAAGAGACCCAGTACTTC. It is translated as CASSARPGLQETQYF.

This clone came up once. The rearrangement joins TRBV9 to TRBJ2-6, with D tentatively TRBD2 (6 bases). Germline CDR1 SGDLS, CDR2 YYNGEE. Trimming shortened V by 2 bases and J by 0 bases, and 15 bases separated the two germline ends. The CDR3 covers 18 residues. Here the CDR3 DNA reads TGTGCCAGCAGCGTGTCGGTCGGGGGACGCTCTGGGGCCAACGTCCTGACTTTC. This sequence encodes CASSVSVGGRSGANVLTF.

The rearrangement joins TRBV2 to TRBJ1-5; D unclear. The germline gives CDR1 SNHLY, CDR2 FYNNEI. The CDR3 is made up of 13 amino acids. Trimming removed 7 bases at V and 4 bases at J, with 11 bases between. In DNA, the CDR3 is TGTGCCAGCAATCTTGAGGCAAATCAGCCCCAGCATTTT. Translated, it gives CASNLEANQPQHF.

This rearrangement joins TRBV5-1 to TRBJ2-2; TRBD1 might be the D (6 bases). Germline CDR1 is SGHRS and CDR2 is YFSETQ. The length of the CDR3 is 14 residues. V was clipped by 1 base and J by 4 bases, with 8 bases between them. This CDR3 is CASSLTGSTGELFF. The CDR3 nucleotides read TGCGCCAGCAGCTTGACAGGGAGCACCGGGGAGCTGTTTTTT.

This chain connects TRBV4-3 to TRBJ1-1; D not certain. From germline, CDR1 is LGHNA and CDR2 YSLEER. V dropped 0 bases and J dropped 4 bases, with 12 bases sitting between them. CDR3 size: 15 residues. This CDR3 reads CASSQEGSPFTEAFF. The DNA for the CDR3 is TGCGCCAGCAGCCAAGAAGGCTCCCCGTTCACTGAAGCTTTCTTT.